Sequencing of this T cell receptor (beta chain) was carried out in a study of blood T cells in healthy people across ages. In the case of this clonotype: The junction and the germline gene differ at one end; a read error may be behind it.

The germline gives CDR1 MDHEN, CDR2 SYDVKM. CDR3 length equals 15 residues. A J-beta primer mix and a sample-barcoded 5' primer were used in a second PCR of roughly 6 to 12 cycles. Each TCR beta cDNA got a 12-nucleotide random molecular identifier. One entry per CDR3 protein, called by TCRdb with MiXCR from the 5' RACE reads. This sample has some 860,000 distinct CDR3 sequences, with roughly three fifths found just once. The rearrangement joins TRBV28 to TRBJ2-1; D is possibly TRBD1 or TRBD2 (5 bases each). Sequencing was performed on blood. This receptor was taken from a man aged 40-49 years in good health. CDR3: CASGLADQGDNEQFF. The CDR3 nucleotides read TGTGCCAGCGGTTTAGCCGACCAGGGAGACAATGAGCAGTTCTTC.